A single sample gave rise to the 2 T cell receptor beta chains below, sequenced in a study of cytomegalovirus exposure and HLA in healthy donors. It was with 60 Vbeta and 13 Jbeta primers that the PCR ran. Sequencing was performed with immunoSEQ multiplex PCR; in TCRdb, only in-frame clones are kept and a portion is missing. The sample comprises some 170,000 clones, around 83% of which are singletons, and roughly 4.5% rests with the top ten. Source material: PBMCs. These receptors all come from a man aged 45-60 years in good health and CMV-seropositive.

The genes are TRBV27 and TRBJ2-2; 7 bases agree with TRBD1. J gave up 4 bases and V 5 bases, and 7 bases lay outside the gene matches. In germline, CDR1 is MNHEY, CDR2 SMNVEV (reference sequence). The length of the CDR3 is 15 residues. CDR3 loop: CASSRQGLGTGELFF. CDR3 nucleotides: TGTGCCAGCAGTAGACAGGGTCTCGGCACCGGGGAGCTGTTTTTT.

This clone was observed a few times. The chain is built from TRBV4-3 and TRBJ2-7; D not resolved. This CDR3 contains 14 residues. Trimming shortened V by 0 bases and J by 2 bases, and 8 bases separated the two germline ends. Per the germline V gene, CDR1 is LGHNA and CDR2 is YSLEER. The CDR3 reads CASSQDRSAYEQYF. CDR3 DNA sequence: TGCGCCAGCAGCCAAGATAGAAGTGCCTACGAGCAGTACTTC.